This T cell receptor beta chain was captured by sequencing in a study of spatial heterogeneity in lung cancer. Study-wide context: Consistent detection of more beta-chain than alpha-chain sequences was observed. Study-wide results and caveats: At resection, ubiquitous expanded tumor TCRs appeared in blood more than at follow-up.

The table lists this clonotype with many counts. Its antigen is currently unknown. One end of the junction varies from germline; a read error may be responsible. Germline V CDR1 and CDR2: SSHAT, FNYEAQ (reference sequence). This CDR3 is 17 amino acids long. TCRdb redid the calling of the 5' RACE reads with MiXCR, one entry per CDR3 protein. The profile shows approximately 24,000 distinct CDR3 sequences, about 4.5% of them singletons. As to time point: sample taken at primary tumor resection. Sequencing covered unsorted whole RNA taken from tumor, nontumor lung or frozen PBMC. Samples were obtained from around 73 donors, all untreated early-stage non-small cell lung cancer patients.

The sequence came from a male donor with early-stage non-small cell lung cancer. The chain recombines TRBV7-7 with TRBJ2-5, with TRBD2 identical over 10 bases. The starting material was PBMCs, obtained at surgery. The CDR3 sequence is CASSLGGTSAHQETQYF. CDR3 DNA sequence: TGTGCTAGCAGCTTAGGGGGGACTAGCGCCCACCAAGAGACCCAGTACTTC.